The 19 T cell receptor beta chains below all came from one sample that was sequenced in a study of T cell repertoires in ileal Crohn's disease. Sequencing was performed with immunoSEQ multiplex PCR; in TCRdb, only in-frame clones are kept and a portion is missing. The sample yields around 8,000 clones, under 85% seen once. Sequenced sample: ileal tissue. The receptor set was obtained from an adult with Crohn's disease.

The V and J genes are TRBV5-6 and TRBJ1-1; D remains unclear. The CDR3 is 14 residues long. V was cut by 4 bases and J by 4 bases, with 14 bases left in between. CDR1 SGHDT and CDR2 YYEEEE come from the germline V gene. The CDR3 loop is CASSDSGVSTEAFF. For the CDR3, the DNA is TGTGCCAGCAGCGATTCAGGCGTTTCCACTGAAGCTTTCTTT.

The chain employs TRBV7-2 and TRBJ1-5; D is perhaps TRBD1 (6 bases). The CDR3 has 13 amino acids. Germline CDR1 is SGHTA and CDR2 is FQGNSA. The ends were cut back, 5 bases at V and 4 bases at J, with 9 bases in the middle. The CDR3 DNA sequence: TGTGCCAGCAGCCCGAGGGGGAATCAGCCCCAGCATTTT. This codes for CASSPRGNQPQHF.

CDR3 DNA sequence: TGTGCCAGCAGTGCGGGGGACGACACAGATACGCAGTATTTT. It translates to CASSAGDDTDTQYF. The J gene is TRBJ2-3, the V gene TRBV6-4; D may be TRBD2 (6 bases). Germline assignment: CDR1 MRHNA and CDR2 SNTAGT. The CDR3 is made up of 14 amino acids. Trimming took 4 bases from V and 2 from J, leaving 10 bases between them.

Only a few counts were recorded for this clone. The V call is TRBV29-1, the J call TRBJ2-5, with a possible D match to TRBD1 (6 bases). The CDR3 spans 13 residues. Germline assignment: CDR1 SQVTM and CDR2 ANQGSEA. Trimming stripped 6 bases from V and 4 bases from J, with 15 bases between. The CDR3 spells CSVQTGQTETQYF. CDR3 coding DNA: TGCAGCGTGCAAACCGGACAGACAGAGACCCAGTACTTC.

J is TRBJ2-6 and V is TRBV4-3; D remains ambiguous. Germline V gene lookup returns CDR1 LGHNA and CDR2 YSLEER. This CDR3 is built from 16 residues. Trimming stripped 2 bases from V and 1 base from J, with 9 bases between. CDR3 residues: CASSQIRISGANVLTF. The CDR3 DNA sequence: TGCGCCAGCAGCCAAATCAGGATTTCTGGGGCCAACGTCCTGACTTTC.

V is TRBV7-3 and J is TRBJ1-6; 8 bases line up with TRBD1. V was clipped by 5 bases and J by 10 bases; unmatched bases: 13. CDR1 is SGHTA, CDR2 FQGTGA, per germline. This CDR3 comprises 16 residues. The CDR3 sequence: CASSHSGTGGKSPLHF. DNA of the CDR3: TGTGCCAGCAGCCATTCCGGGACAGGAGGAAAATCACCCCTCCACTTT.

The chain is built from TRBV7-9 and TRBJ2-5, with TRBD1 identical over 7 bases. This CDR3 region has 14 residues. Per germline, CDR1 SEHNR and CDR2 FQNEAQ (reference sequence). With V trimmed by 5 bases and J by 4 bases, 7 bases remained unmatched. The CDR3 DNA sequence: TGTGCCAGCAGCAAGACAGGGAGAAGAGAGACCCAGTACTTC. It is translated as CASSKTGRRETQYF.

This clone was recorded only once. The chain joins TRBV28 to TRBJ2-7; 9 bases map to TRBD1. The CDR3 is 14 amino acids. From germline, CDR1 is MDHEN and CDR2 SYDVKM. Trimming cost V 6 bases and J 2 bases; bases outside gene matches: 5. The CDR3 loop is CASRLGTGTYEQYF. For the CDR3, the DNA is TGTGCCAGCAGGCTTGGGACAGGGACCTACGAGCAGTACTTC.

This rearrangement joins TRBV4-3 to TRBJ1-2; D is possibly TRBD1 (5 bases). V lost 0 bases and J lost 4, with 12 bases in between. CDR1 and CDR2 (germline): LGHNA, YSLEER. The CDR3 length is 15 residues. CDR3 loop: CASSQEESGSYGYTF. The DNA for the CDR3 is TGCGCCAGCAGCCAAGAGGAATCAGGGTCCTATGGCTACACCTTC.

The rearrangement links TRBV5-1 to TRBJ1-2; 7 nucleotides align to TRBD1. Germline V gene lookup returns CDR1 SGHRS and CDR2 YFSETQ. The CDR3 is made up of 14 amino acids. The trim removed 3 bases at V and 8 bases at J, leaving 10 bases unmatched. The CDR3 sequence is CASSSSGTDGGYTF. In nucleotides, the CDR3 is TGCGCCAGCAGCTCCTCCGGGACAGATGGCGGCTACACCTTC.

This clone was detected a few times. The genes are TRBV30 and TRBJ1-1; the D is unclear. CDR1 is GTSNPN, CDR2 SVGIG, per germline (reference sequence). Trimming removed 1 base at V and 8 bases at J, with 14 bases between. The CDR3 runs 13 residues. CDR3 protein: CAWSGTFLSEAFF. The CDR3 bases are TGTGCCTGGAGTGGGACTTTTTTATCCGAAGCTTTCTTT. Full variable domain (missing parts from reference TRBV30 and TRBJ1-1): SQTIHQWPATLVQPVGSPLSLECTVEGTSNPNLYWYRQAAGRGLQLLFYSVGIGQISSEVPQNLSASRPQDRQFILSSKKLLLSDSGFYLCAWSGTFLSEAFFGQGTRLTVV.

This chain links TRBV6-4 with TRBJ2-5; 9 bases agree with TRBD2. The CDR3 loop spans 15 amino acids. CDR1 is MRHNA, CDR2 SNTAGT, per germline. V lost 6 bases, J lost 4 bases, and 9 bases stayed unmatched. The CDR3 coding sequence is TGTGCCAGCAGCCCCCTGGCGGGGGGGCCAGAGACCCAGTACTTC. Translating it yields CASSPLAGGPETQYF.

The rearrangement joins TRBV11-1 to TRBJ2-5; 9 nucleotides match TRBD2. CDR3 length equals 15 residues. Germline-derived CDR1 and CDR2 are SGHAT and FQDESV (reference sequence). Germline trimming cut 2 bases from V and 2 bases from J; bases unmatched to any gene: 3. The CDR3 DNA sequence: TGTGCCAGCAGCTTAAGAGCGGGGGGACAAGAGACCCAGTACTTC. This translates into CASSLRAGGQETQYF. The full variable domain, in which reference TRBV11-1 and TRBJ2-5 provide the parts outside the CDR3, is EAEVAQSPRYKITEKSQAVAFWCDPISGHATLYWYRQILGQGPELLVQFQDESVVDDSQLPKDRFSAERLKGVDSTLKIQPAELGDSAMYLCASSLRAGGQETQYFGPGTRLLVL.

The chain uses TRBV7-9 and TRBJ2-1, with a weak D call TRBD1 (6 bases). The germline gives CDR1 SEHNR, CDR2 FQNEAQ (reference sequence). V dropped 4 bases and J dropped 6 bases, with 16 bases sitting between them. The CDR3 has 15 amino acids. CDR3 in amino acids: CASSSYRAPGNEQFF. CDR3 bases: TGTGCCAGCAGCTCCTACAGGGCGCCGGGCAATGAGCAGTTCTTC. Based on the CDR3 plus reference TRBV7-9 and TRBJ2-1, the full variable domain is DTGVSQNPRHKITKRGQNVTFRCDPISEHNRLYWYRQTLGQGPEFLTYFQNEAQLEKSRLLSDRFSAERPKGSFSTLEIQRTEQGDSAMYLCASSSYRAPGNEQFFGPGTRLTVL.

V gene TRBV19 combines with J gene TRBJ1-5; tentative D call: TRBD1 (6 bases). Germline lookup yields CDR1 LNHDA and CDR2 SQIVND (reference sequence). The CDR3 covers 15 residues. V gave up 3 bases and J gave up 5 bases, with 14 bases separating them. The DNA for the CDR3 is TGTGCCAGTAGTATCATGGGGGCAAGGGATCAGCCCCAGCATTTT. Its protein product is CASSIMGARDQPQHF. The complete variable domain, with remaining parts taken from reference TRBV19 and TRBJ1-5, reads DGGITQSPKYLFRKEGQNVTLSCEQNLNHDAMYWYRQDPGQGLRLIYYSQIVNDFQKGDIAEGYSVSREKKESFPLTVTSAQKNPTAFYLCASSIMGARDQPQHFGDGTRLSIL.

The V and J genes are TRBV19 and TRBJ1-1; 11 nucleotides agree with TRBD1. V was pared by 6 bases and J by 3 bases, with 9 bases of the junction left unmatched. This CDR3 spans 16 amino acids. Germline V gene data show CDR1 as LNHDA and CDR2 as SQIVND (reference sequence). DNA of the CDR3: TGTGCCAGTAGAACCCGACCGGGACAGGGGGACACTGAAGCTTTCTTT. It encodes CASRTRPGQGDTEAFF.

The chain couples TRBV5-1 to TRBJ1-6; D remains ambiguous. Germline CDR1 reads SGHRS; CDR2 reads YFSETQ. The V end was cut by 0 bases, the J end by 7 bases, with 11 bases between. This CDR3 region has 15 residues. The CDR3 coding sequence is TGCGCCAGCAGCTTGGTCCGCGGGGTCAATTCACCCCTCCACTTT. Protein product: CASSLVRGVNSPLHF.

The chain uses TRBV9 and TRBJ1-2, with 11 bases that match TRBD1. The CDR3 covers 14 residues. Germline CDR1 and CDR2: SGDLS and YYNGEE. V dropped 5 bases and J dropped 4; count of bases not matched to a gene: 4. In DNA, the CDR3 is TGTGCCAGCAGTCCAGGGACAGGGGGCTATGGCTACACCTTC. It is translated as CASSPGTGGYGYTF.

The J gene is TRBJ1-3, the V gene TRBV4-3, with D perhaps matching TRBD1 (6 bases). This CDR3 comprises 17 residues. Germline lookup yields CDR1 LGHNA and CDR2 YSLEER. Deletions cut 3 bases from V and 2 bases from J, with 17 bases between. In DNA form, the CDR3 reads TGCGCCAGCAGCCAGGAGACCCGACAGGTCGCTGGAAACACCATATATTTT. Amino acids: CASSQETRQVAGNTIYF.